This T cell receptor beta chain was found in a study of cytotoxic CD8 clonotypes in ibrutinib-treated CLL. The data were produced by immunoSEQ multiplex PCR, yet TCRdb's version contains in-frame clones alone and is incomplete. The table records approximately 210,000 clones, over 60% of them present only once. The CDR3 totals 16 residues. Germline CDR1 and CDR2: SGHTA and FQGNSA. V lost 2 bases, J lost 4 bases, and 18 bases lay in between. This chain connects TRBV7-2 to TRBJ2-7, with a possible D match to TRBD2 (6 bases). The source is a human donor with chronic lymphocytic leukemia. The source was PBMCs, collected after 24 months of ibrutinib treatment. The CDR3 sequence is CASSLKTRTSSYEQYF. CDR3 sequence (DNA): TGTGCCAGCAGCTTAAAGACTAGAACCTCATCGTACGAGCAGTACTTC. Variable domain in full (rest from reference TRBV7-2 and TRBJ2-7): GAGVSQSPSNKVTEKGKDVELRCDPISGHTALYWYRQSLGQGLEFLIYFQGNSAPDKSGLPSDRFSAERTGGSVSTLTIQRTQQEDSAVYLCASSLKTRTSSYEQYFGPGTRLTVT.